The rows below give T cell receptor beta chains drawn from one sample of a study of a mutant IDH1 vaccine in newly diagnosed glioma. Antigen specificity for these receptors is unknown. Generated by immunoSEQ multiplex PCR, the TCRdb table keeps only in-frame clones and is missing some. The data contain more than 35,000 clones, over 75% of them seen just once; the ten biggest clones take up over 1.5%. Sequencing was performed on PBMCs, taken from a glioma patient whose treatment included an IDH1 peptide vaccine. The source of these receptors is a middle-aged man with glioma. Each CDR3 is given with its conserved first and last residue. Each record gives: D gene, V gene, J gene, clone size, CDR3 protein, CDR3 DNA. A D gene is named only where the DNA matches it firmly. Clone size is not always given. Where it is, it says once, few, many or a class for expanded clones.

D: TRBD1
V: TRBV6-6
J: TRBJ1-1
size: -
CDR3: CASRRDSELFF
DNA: TGTGCCAGCAGAAGGGACAGCGAGTTATTCTTT

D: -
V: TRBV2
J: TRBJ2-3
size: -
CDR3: CASSKGPASTDTQYF
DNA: TGTGCCAGCAGTAAGGGCCCAGCTAGCACAGATACGCAGTATTTT

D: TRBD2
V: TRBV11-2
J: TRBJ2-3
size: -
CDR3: CASSSGRKVGTDTQYF
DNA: TGTGCCAGCAGCTCCGGGAGGAAGGTTGGCACAGATACGCAGTATTTT

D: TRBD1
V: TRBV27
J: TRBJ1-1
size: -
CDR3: CAVSDRGTEAFF
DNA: TGTGCCGTATCGGACAGGGGGACTGAAGCTTTCTTT

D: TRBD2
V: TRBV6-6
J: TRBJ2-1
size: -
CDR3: CASSYGGGGTDNEQFF
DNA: TGTGCCAGCAGTTACGGTGGCGGGGGTACGGACAATGAGCAGTTCTTC

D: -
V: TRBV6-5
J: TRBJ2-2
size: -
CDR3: CASRRGDANTGELFF
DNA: TGTGCCAGCAGACGAGGGGACGCGAACACCGGGGAGCTGTTTTTT

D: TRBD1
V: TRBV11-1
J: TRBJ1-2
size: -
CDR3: CASSSSGTGKGYTF
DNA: TGTGCCAGCAGCTCGTCCGGGACAGGGAAAGGCTACACCTTC

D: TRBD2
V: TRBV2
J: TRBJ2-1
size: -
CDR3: CASYPGTSGNEQFF
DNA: TGTGCCAGTTATCCCGGGACTAGCGGTAATGAGCAGTTCTTC

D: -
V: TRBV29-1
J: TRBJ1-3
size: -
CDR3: CSVEPGYGNTIYF
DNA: TGCAGCGTTGAGCCGGGCTACGGAAACACCATATATTTT

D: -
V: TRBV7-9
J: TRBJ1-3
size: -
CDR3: CASSLDQGGGTIYF
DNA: TGTGCCAGCAGCTTAGACCAGGGAGGAGGCACCATATATTTT

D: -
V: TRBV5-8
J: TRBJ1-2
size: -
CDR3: CASSLGQIWGYTF
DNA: TGTGCCAGCAGCTTGGGACAGATTTGGGGCTACACCTTC

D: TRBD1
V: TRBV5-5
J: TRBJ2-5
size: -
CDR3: CASSSGTEETQYF
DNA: TGTGCCAGCAGCTCCGGGACAGAAGAGACCCAGTACTTC

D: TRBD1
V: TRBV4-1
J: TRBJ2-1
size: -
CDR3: CASSQLTGGNEQFF
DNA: TGCGCCAGCAGCCAACTCACAGGGGGCAATGAGCAGTTCTTC

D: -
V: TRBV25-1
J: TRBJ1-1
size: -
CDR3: CASRSPDRDGTEAFF
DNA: TGTGCCAGCAGGTCCCCCGACCGTGACGGCACTGAAGCTTTCTTT

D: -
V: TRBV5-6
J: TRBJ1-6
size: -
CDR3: CASSSVDRTNSPLHF
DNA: TGTGCCAGCAGCTCAGTTGACAGGACCAATTCACCCCTCCACTTT

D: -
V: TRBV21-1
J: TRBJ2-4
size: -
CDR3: CASSSKGLAGVAKNIQYF
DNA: TGTGCCAGCAGCTCAAAGGGACTAGCGGGAGTGGCCAAAAACATTCAGTACTTC

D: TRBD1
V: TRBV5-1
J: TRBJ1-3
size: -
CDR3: CASNFGQGSGNTIYF
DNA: TGCGCCAGCAACTTCGGACAGGGATCTGGAAACACCATATATTTT

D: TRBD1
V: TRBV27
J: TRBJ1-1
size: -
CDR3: CASSTGQGGIEAFF
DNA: TGTGCCAGCAGTACCGGCCAGGGGGGGATCGAAGCTTTCTTT

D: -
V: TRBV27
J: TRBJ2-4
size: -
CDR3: CASRPGVAGNIQYF
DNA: TGTGCCAGCAGGCCAGGAGTAGCTGGTAACATTCAGTACTTC

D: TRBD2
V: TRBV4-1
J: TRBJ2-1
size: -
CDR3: CASSQGASGRKFF
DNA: TGCGCCAGCAGCCAAGGAGCTAGCGGGAGAAAGTTCTTC

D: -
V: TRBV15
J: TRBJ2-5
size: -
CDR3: CATSREGPRKETQYF
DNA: TGTGCCACCAGCAGAGAGGGCCCTAGGAAGGAGACCCAGTACTTC

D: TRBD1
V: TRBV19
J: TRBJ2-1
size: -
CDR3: CASRDPGQGLNEQFF
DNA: TGTGCCAGTAGGGACCCGGGACAGGGACTCAATGAGCAGTTCTTC

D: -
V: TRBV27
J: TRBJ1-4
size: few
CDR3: CASSLQGSREKLFF
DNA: TGTGCCAGCAGTTTACAGGGGAGTAGGGAAAAACTGTTTTTT

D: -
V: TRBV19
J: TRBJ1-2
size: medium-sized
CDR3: CASSMGPGYGYTF
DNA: TGTGCCAGTAGTATGGGACCAGGCTATGGCTACACCTTC

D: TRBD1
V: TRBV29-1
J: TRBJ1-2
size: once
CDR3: CSVESQGALGYTF
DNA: TGCAGCGTTGAATCACAGGGGGCGCTGGGCTACACCTTC

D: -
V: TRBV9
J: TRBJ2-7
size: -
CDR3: CASSVEAGVSYEQYF
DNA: TGTGCCAGCAGCGTAGAGGCAGGAGTCTCCTACGAGCAGTACTTC

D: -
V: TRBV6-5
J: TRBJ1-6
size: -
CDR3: CASSFGAGRYNSPLHF
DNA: TGTGCCAGCAGTTTTGGGGCAGGCCGGTATAATTCACCCCTCCACTTT

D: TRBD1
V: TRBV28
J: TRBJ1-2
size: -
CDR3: CASSTTPGQPYGYTF
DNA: TGTGCCAGCAGTACGACCCCGGGACAGCCATATGGCTACACCTTC

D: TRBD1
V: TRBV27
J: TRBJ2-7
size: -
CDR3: CASRPQGAIYEQYF
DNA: TGTGCCAGCAGACCCCAGGGGGCAATATACGAGCAGTACTTC

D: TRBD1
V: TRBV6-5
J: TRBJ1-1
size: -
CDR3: CASSYRTGRVGTEAFF
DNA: TGTGCCAGCAGTTACCGGACAGGGAGGGTTGGAACTGAAGCTTTCTTT

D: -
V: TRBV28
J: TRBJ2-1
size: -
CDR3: CASTRNVGNEQFF
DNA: TGTGCCAGCACCCGCAACGTCGGTAATGAGCAGTTCTTC

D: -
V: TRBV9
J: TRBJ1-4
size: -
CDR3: CASSGPGATNEKLFF
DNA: TGTGCCAGCAGCGGCCCGGGAGCAACTAATGAAAAACTGTTTTTT

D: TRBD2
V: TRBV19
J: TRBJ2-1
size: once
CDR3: CASRTLAGSNEQFF
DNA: TGTGCCAGTAGGACACTAGCGGGAAGCAATGAGCAGTTCTTC

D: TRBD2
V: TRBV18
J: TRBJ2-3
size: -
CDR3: CASSPAGDGTDTQYF
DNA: TGTGCCAGCTCACCAGCGGGAGATGGAACAGATACGCAGTATTTT

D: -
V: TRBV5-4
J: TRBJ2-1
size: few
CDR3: CASSLETYNEQFF
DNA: TGTGCCAGCAGCTTGGAGACCTACAATGAGCAGTTCTTC

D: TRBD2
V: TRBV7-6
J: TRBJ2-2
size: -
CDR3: CASSWTSVGTGELFF
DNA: TGTGCCAGCAGCTGGACTAGCGTTGGGACCGGGGAGCTGTTTTTT

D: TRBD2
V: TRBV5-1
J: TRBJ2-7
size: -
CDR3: CASSFSLAGDEQYF
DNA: TGCGCCAGCAGCTTTTCACTAGCGGGAGACGAGCAGTACTTC

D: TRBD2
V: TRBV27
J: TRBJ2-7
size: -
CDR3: CASRPGGAGGYEQYF
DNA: TGTGCCAGCAGGCCCGGGGGGGCGGGAGGCTACGAGCAGTACTTC

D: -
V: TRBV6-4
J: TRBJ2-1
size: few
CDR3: CASSSGEDNEQFF
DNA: TGTGCCAGCAGCAGCGGTGAGGACAATGAGCAGTTCTTC

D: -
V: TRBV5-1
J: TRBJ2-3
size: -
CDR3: CASSLGYSDTQYF
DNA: TGCGCCAGCAGCCTGGGGTATTCGGATACGCAGTATTTT

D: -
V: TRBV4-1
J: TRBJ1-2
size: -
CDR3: CASSQEGAGGNYGYTF
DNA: TGCGCCAGCAGCCAAGAGGGTGCCGGAGGTAACTATGGCTACACCTTC

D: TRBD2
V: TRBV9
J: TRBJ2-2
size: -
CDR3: CASSVLAGGTGELFF
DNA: TGTGCCAGCAGCGTTCTAGCGGGGGGCACCGGGGAGCTGTTTTTT

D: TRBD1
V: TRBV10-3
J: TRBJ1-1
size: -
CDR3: CAIRQGSGNTEAFF
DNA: TGTGCCATAAGACAGGGCTCCGGGAACACTGAAGCTTTCTTT

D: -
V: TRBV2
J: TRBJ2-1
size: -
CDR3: CASAPYSYNEQFF
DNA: TGTGCCAGCGCGCCGTATTCCTACAATGAGCAGTTCTTC

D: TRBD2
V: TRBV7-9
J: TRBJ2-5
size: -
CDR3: CATPSGRNQETQYF
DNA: TGTGCCACCCCTAGCGGGAGGAACCAAGAGACCCAGTACTTC

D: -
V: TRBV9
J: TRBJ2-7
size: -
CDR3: CASSFTPGHPSSEQYF
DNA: TGTGCCAGCAGCTTTACGCCGGGACATCCCTCCTCCGAGCAGTACTTC

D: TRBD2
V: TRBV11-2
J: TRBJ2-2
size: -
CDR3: CASSFLAGTTGELFF
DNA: TGTGCCAGCAGCTTCCTAGCGGGCACCACCGGGGAGCTGTTTTTT

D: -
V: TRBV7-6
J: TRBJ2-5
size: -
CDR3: CASSITSETQYF
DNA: TGTGCCAGCAGCATAACCTCGGAGACCCAGTACTTC

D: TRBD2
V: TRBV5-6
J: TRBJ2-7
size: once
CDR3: CASSLRSGSRYEQYF
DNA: TGTGCCAGCAGCTTGCGGAGCGGGAGTCGGTACGAGCAGTACTTC

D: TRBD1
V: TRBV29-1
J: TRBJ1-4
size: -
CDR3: CSVPGTGRATNEKLFF
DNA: TGCAGCGTCCCCGGGACAGGGAGGGCAACTAATGAAAAACTGTTTTTT

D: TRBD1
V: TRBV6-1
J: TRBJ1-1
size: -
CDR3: CASSQGQHTEAFF
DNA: TGTGCCAGCAGCCAGGGACAGCACACTGAAGCTTTCTTT

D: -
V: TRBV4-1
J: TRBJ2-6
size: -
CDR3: CASSQVTVGGANVLTF
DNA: TGCGCCAGCAGCCAAGTGACAGTGGGTGGGGCCAACGTCCTGACTTTC

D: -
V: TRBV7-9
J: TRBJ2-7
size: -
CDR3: CARSGKWPYEQYF
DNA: TGTGCCAGGTCAGGGAAATGGCCCTACGAGCAGTACTTC

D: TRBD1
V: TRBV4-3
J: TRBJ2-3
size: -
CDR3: CASSQDPGTGGDTQYF
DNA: TGCGCCAGCAGCCAAGATCCCGGGACAGGGGGTGATACGCAGTATTTT

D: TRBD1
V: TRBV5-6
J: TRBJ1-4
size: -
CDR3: CASSLPYRGRGEKLFF
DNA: TGTGCCAGCAGCTTACCCTACAGGGGGCGCGGAGAAAAACTGTTTTTT

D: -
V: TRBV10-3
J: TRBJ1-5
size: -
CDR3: CAIGEGKQPQHF
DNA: TGTGCCATCGGTGAGGGGAAACAGCCCCAGCATTTT

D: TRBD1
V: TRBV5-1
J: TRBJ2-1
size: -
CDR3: CASSFDRGSYNEQFF
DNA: TGCGCCAGCAGCTTTGACAGGGGCTCCTACAATGAGCAGTTCTTC

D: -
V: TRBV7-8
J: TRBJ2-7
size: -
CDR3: CASSLDGVSYEQYF
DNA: TGTGCCAGCAGCTTAGATGGGGTCTCTTACGAGCAGTACTTC

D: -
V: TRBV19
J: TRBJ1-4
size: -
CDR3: CASSPIQGDEKLFF
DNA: TGTGCCAGTAGTCCAATACAAGGGGATGAAAAACTGTTTTTT